This T cell receptor (beta chain) derives from a study of T cell responses to AZD1222 COVID-19 vaccine. This CDR3 spans 15 amino acids. The J segment lost 5 bases and the V segment lost 0 bases, leaving 2 bases of the junction unmatched. Germline CDR1 is MRHNA and CDR2 is SNTAGT. This table comes from immunoSEQ multiplex PCR, and its TCRdb copy is limited to in-frame clones, with some not included. The repertoire has about 120,000 clones, approximately 90% of them found once; the top ten carry 3.5%. This clonotype was obtained from an adult who received the AZD1222 COVID-19 vaccine. This chain links TRBV6-4 with TRBJ2-3; TRBD1 aligns across 10 bases. The input for sequencing was peripheral blood, taken 28 days after the second AZD1222 dose. CDR3 nucleotides: TGTGCCAGCAGTGACTCGACAGGGGGCGGAGATACGCAGTATTTT. Translating it yields CASSDSTGGGDTQYF.